This T cell receptor (beta chain) came from a study of T cell responses to AZD1222 COVID-19 vaccine. The assay was immunoSEQ multiplex PCR, and TCRdb's table has in-frame clones only and misses some. This sample has 140,000 to 150,000 clones; 85% to 95% occur once, and the top ten carry about 9.1%. About this clone itself: Its antigen is currently unknown.

The study, taken as a whole, reports: Donors skewed white British and female; clonal diversity was possibly underestimated. Rises in breadth and depth of Spike-specific TCRs came after two AZD1222 doses.

This sequence was found in an adult in good health. Sequencing used peripheral blood, obtained on day 0 of AZD1222 vaccination.

In DNA form, the CDR3 reads TGTGCCAGCAGCGTGGGTATGGGGGCAACCTACACCGGGGAGCTGTTTTTT. Translating gives CASSVGMGATYTGELFF. The V and J genes are TRBV9 and TRBJ2-2; D might be TRBD1 (6 bases). This CDR3 contains 17 residues. Germline CDR1 is SGDLS and CDR2 is YYNGEE. The V and J ends lost 2 bases and 3 bases respectively, with 17 bases between them.